A selection of T cell receptor beta chains follows, all from one sample in a study of graft-versus-host responses after intestinal transplantation. What these receptors recognize is not known. Clones were read by immunoSEQ multiplex PCR, and TCRdb kept only the in-frame ones, dropping some. The data show around 78,000 clones, with roughly 84% seen just once and around 8% held by the top ten. Source: unstimulated CD8+ T cells sorted from spleen or lymph node cells, taken before transplant. Every receptor here comes from a human donor who was the organ donor for an intestinal transplant. The CDR3 runs from the conserved cysteine through the conserved F or W. A D gene is named only where the DNA matches it firmly. Only part of the rows carry a size: once, few, many, or a class if the clone is expanded.

TRBV27	TRBD2	-	TRBJ2-1	CASSYLGLGRNEQFF	TGTGCCAGCAGTTATCTAGGACTAGGTAGGAATGAGCAGTTCTTC
TRBV27	-	-	TRBJ1-2	CASRPREDSGYTF	TGTGCCAGCAGGCCGCGGGAGGACTCTGGCTACACCTTC
TRBV29-1	TRBD1	-	TRBJ2-5	CSVVLLRTGQETQYF	TGCAGCGTTGTCCTTCTTAGGACAGGGCAAGAGACCCAGTACTTC
TRBV6-5	TRBD1	-	TRBJ1-6	CASSEGTDNSPLHF	TGTGCCAGCAGTGAAGGGACAGATAATTCACCCCTCCACTTT
TRBV7-8	TRBD1	-	TRBJ1-5	CASSLNEQGDQPQHF	TGTGCCAGCAGCTTAAATGAACAGGGGGATCAGCCCCAGCATTTT
TRBV5-4	-	-	TRBJ2-2	CASSWSGIGELFF	TGTGCCAGCAGCTGGTCAGGGATCGGGGAGCTGTTTTTT
TRBV13	-	-	TRBJ1-1	CASSLQENTEAFF	TGTGCCAGCAGCCTCCAGGAGAACACTGAAGCTTTCTTT
TRBV7-9	-	-	TRBJ2-7	CASSLVPGVSYEQYF	TGTGCCAGCAGCCTCGTGCCAGGGGTCTCCTACGAGCAGTACTTC
TRBV11-3	TRBD1	-	TRBJ2-3	CASSNRGFPDTQYF	TGTGCCAGCAGCAACAGGGGTTTCCCAGATACGCAGTATTTT
TRBV7-2	TRBD1	-	TRBJ1-6	CASSLEGQGEGSPLHF	TGTGCCAGCAGCTTAGAAGGACAGGGAGAAGGTTCACCCCTCCACTTT
TRBV19	-	-	TRBJ1-1	CASSTPRENTEAFF	TGTGCCAGTAGTACACCTAGGGAGAACACTGAAGCTTTCTTT
TRBV4-1	TRBD1	-	TRBJ1-1	CASSQDVGQTNTEAFF	TGCGCCAGCAGCCAAGATGTGGGACAGACGAACACTGAAGCTTTCTTT
TRBV5-1	-	-	TRBJ2-2	CASSSPPSGELFF	TGCGCCAGCAGCTCCCCCCCGTCTGGGGAGCTGTTTTTT
TRBV10-2	TRBD1	-	TRBJ2-2	CASSVLGQGTGELFF	TGCGCCAGCAGTGTCTTAGGACAGGGTACCGGGGAGCTGTTTTTT
TRBV6-6	-	few	TRBJ2-7	CASSGRMGPYEQYF	TGTGCCAGCAGTGGACGGATGGGGCCCTACGAGCAGTACTTC
TRBV10-2	-	-	TRBJ1-4	CASSGRDSNEKLFF	TGCGCCAGCAGCGGGCGGGATTCGAATGAAAAACTGTTTTTT
TRBV28	-	-	TRBJ1-1	CASSLGRVTEAFF	TGTGCCAGCAGTTTAGGCAGGGTCACTGAAGCTTTCTTT
TRBV5-1	-	-	TRBJ2-1	CASSLEGGTDEQFF	TGCGCCAGCAGCTTGGAAGGTGGGACGGATGAGCAGTTCTTC
TRBV5-6	-	-	TRBJ2-7	CASSLEFGSYEQYF	TGTGCCAGCAGCTTGGAATTCGGCAGCTACGAGCAGTACTTC
TRBV28	TRBD1	-	TRBJ1-2	CASRQTGGFLVYGYTF	TGTGCCAGCCGTCAGACAGGGGGTTTTTTGGTCTATGGCTACACCTTC
TRBV27	TRBD2	-	TRBJ2-1	CASSSWTGGNEQFF	TGTGCCAGCAGTTCCTGGACGGGAGGAAATGAGCAGTTCTTC
TRBV7-9	TRBD1	-	TRBJ1-1	CASSRGLTEAFF	TGTGCCAGCAGCAGGGGGCTCACTGAAGCTTTCTTT
TRBV9	-	-	TRBJ2-1	CASSPESYNEQFF	TGTGCCAGCAGCCCCGAGAGCTACAATGAGCAGTTCTTC
TRBV27	-	-	TRBJ1-3	CASSSTPSGNTIYF	TGTGCCAGCAGTTCGACCCCTTCTGGAAACACCATATATTTT
TRBV28	TRBD2	-	TRBJ2-1	CASSFTTSGGAHNEQFF	TGTGCCAGCAGTTTCACCACTAGCGGGGGGGCACACAATGAGCAGTTCTTC
TRBV7-6	TRBD2	once	TRBJ2-7	CASSSTSGATSYEQYF	TGTGCCAGCAGCTCGACTAGCGGGGCGACCTCCTACGAGCAGTACTTC
TRBV7-2	-	-	TRBJ2-7	CASSLGNDEQYF	TGTGCCAGCAGCTTAGGTAACGACGAGCAGTACTTC
TRBV30	TRBD1	-	TRBJ1-4	CAWGAGQGNEKLFF	TGTGCCTGGGGCGCGGGACAGGGGAATGAAAAACTGTTTTTT
TRBV9	-	-	TRBJ2-5	CASSFGETQYF	TGTGCCAGCAGTTTTGGGGAGACCCAGTACTTC
TRBV4-1	TRBD2	-	TRBJ2-2	CASSQGYGTSGVPNTGELFF	TGCGCCAGCAGCCAAGGTTATGGGACTAGCGGGGTCCCGAACACCGGGGAGCTGTTTTTT
TRBV7-2	-	once	TRBJ2-7	CASSSGTYEQYF	TGTGCCAGCAGCTCGGGTACCTACGAGCAGTACTTC